The 17 T cell receptor beta chains below were found in one sample sequenced in a study of CDR3 diversity in severe acne (dated by TCRdb to the late 2010s). The library relied on PCR. Sequencing instrument: Illumina HiSeq 2000. TCRdb ran its own pipeline on the public reads, namely fastp trimming at Q25 and MiXCR clone calling, and kept in-frame beta chains. One record per CDR3 amino acid sequence lists the most common genes and DNA. The sample table shows some 84,000 distinct CDR3 sequences, and 45% to 55% are seen once. The ten largest make up 14% of the sample. Material: blood. The receptor set was obtained from a male donor in good health, without acne.

Notes on this clonotype: At one end, the junction sequence differs from germline, possibly due to a read error. The genes are TRBV7-9 and TRBJ2-7; D assignment may be TRBD1 or TRBD2 (6 bases each). CDR3 size: 16 residues. CDR1 and CDR2 from the germline V gene are SEHNR and FQNEAQ (reference sequence). The CDR3 spells CASSGQLRGLLDTQYF. The DNA of the CDR3 is TGCGCCAGCAGCGGACAACTCCGGGGGCTATTAGATACGCAGTACTTC.

This chain connects TRBV20-1 to TRBJ2-3; 10 bases are shared with TRBD2. Per the germline V gene, CDR1 is DFQATT and CDR2 is SNEGSKA (reference sequence). The trim removed 4 bases at V and 11 bases at J, leaving 12 bases unmatched. The CDR3 has 14 amino acids. The CDR3: CSATGTSDYNEQYF. DNA of the CDR3: TGCAGTGCTACCGGGACTAGCGACTACAATGAGCAGTATTTT.

Comment on this clonotype: One junction end disagrees with the germline gene, perhaps due to a read error. The chain couples TRBV7-3 to TRBJ2-3, with TRBD1 matching over 8 bases. Germline CDR1 SGHTA, CDR2 FQGTGA. The CDR3 consists of 15 residues. The CDR3 loop is CASSLWAGGPDTQYF. The DNA of the CDR3 is TGCGCCAGCAGCTTATGGGCAGGGGGCCCAGATACGCAGTATTTT. The complete variable domain, with remaining parts taken from reference TRBV7-3 and TRBJ2-3, reads GAGVSQTPSNKVTEKGKYVELRCDPISGHTALYWYRQSLGQGPEFLIYFQGTGAADDSGLPNDRFFAVRPEGSVSTLKIQRTERGDSAVYLCASSLWAGGPDTQYFGPGTRLTVL.

The CDR3 DNA reads TGTGCCAGTAGTATATGGGGGGGTGACACTGAAGCTTTCTTT. It yields the protein CASSIWGGDTEAFF. The chain carries TRBV19 and TRBJ1-1; perhaps TRBD1 as D (5 bases). Looked up from germline, CDR1 is LNHDA and CDR2 is SQIVND (reference sequence). Deletions cut 2 bases from V and 3 bases from J, with 10 bases between. The CDR3 spans 14 residues.

This clonotype showed up just once. The V call is TRBV6-5, the J call TRBJ2-3, with TRBD1 matching 9 bases. The CDR3 length is 17 residues. With V trimmed by 4 bases and J by 3 bases, 11 bases remained unmatched. The germline CDR1 and CDR2 sequences are MNHEY and SVGAGI. CDR3 DNA sequence: TGTGCCAGCAGTTCAACACCGGGACAGGGACGTACAGATACGCAGTATTTT. This translates into CASSSTPGQGRTDTQYF.

The gene calls are TRBV2 and TRBJ2-5; the D is unclear. This CDR3 is 13 amino acids long. Trimming removed 4 bases at V and 5 bases at J, with 11 bases between. Germline assignment: CDR1 SNHLY and CDR2 FYNNEI. CDR3 region: CASSGASGETQYF. The DNA for the CDR3 is TGTGCCAGCAGTGGAGCCAGTGGGGAGACCCAGTACTTC.

The V call is TRBV7-2, the J call TRBJ2-3, with TRBD2 matching over 9 bases. Germline V gene lookup returns CDR1 SGHTA and CDR2 FQGNSA. The CDR3 is 16 amino acids. V lost 4 bases and J lost 4; bases outside the gene matches: 9. The DNA for the CDR3 is TGTGCCAGCAGCTGGGGTAGCGGGAGACGAGCAGATACGCAGTATTTT. This translates into CASSWGSGRRADTQYF.

The chain links TRBV6-5 to TRBJ1-2, with a possible D match to TRBD1 (5 bases). V was shortened by 5 bases and J by 0 bases, with 13 bases between the two germline ends. Germline CDR1 reads MNHEY; CDR2 reads SVGAGI. This CDR3 region has 15 residues. CDR3 bases: TGTGCCAGCAGTGCCCCCAGGGAATCTAACTATGGCTACACCTTC. As protein: CASSAPRESNYGYTF.

This clonotype was seen ten or more times. This rearrangement joins TRBV20-1 to TRBJ1-3; no definite D call. V lost 4 bases and J 0 bases, leaving 10 bases between the germline ends. The CDR3 runs 14 residues. Germline CDR1 reads DFQATT; CDR2 reads SNEGSKA (reference sequence). The CDR3 bases are TGCAGTGCTAATAGGAGGTACTCTGGAAACACCATATATTTT. Encoded protein: CSANRRYSGNTIYF.

Points on this clonotype: The DNA is left out, because the CDR3 cannot be placed on it with certainty; the CDR3 is given as TCRdb lists it. The rearrangement links TRBV20-1 to TRBJ1-2; the DNA was not used to check the table's D call, TRBD1. The CDR3 totals 14 residues, both ends included. CDR1 is DFQATT, CDR2 SNEGSKA, per germline (reference sequence). The CDR3 spells CSAGPRGLGYGCTF.

With regard to this clonotype: A read error is possible here, since a much larger clone lies one base away. This chain uses TRBV7-2 with TRBJ2-7; no clear D gene. The CDR3 extends over 15 amino acids. CDR1 SGHTA and CDR2 FQGNSA come from the germline V gene. In nucleotides, the CDR3 is TGTGCCAGCAGCTTCTCCCTTTGGCCCTCCTTCGAGCAGTACTTC. Residues: CASSFSLWPSFEQYF.

This clonotype was picked up one time. The J gene is TRBJ1-5, the V gene TRBV30, with D unresolved. The CDR3 is made up of 14 amino acids. V lost 4 bases and J lost 3, with 13 bases in between. Germline CDR1 reads GTSNPN; CDR2 reads SVGIG (reference sequence). CDR3 residues: CAWNQGSYNQPQHF. CDR3 DNA sequence: TGTGCCTGGAACCAAGGGTCGTACAATCAGCCCCAGCATTTT. Filled out from reference TRBV30 and TRBJ1-5, the complete variable domain reads SQTIHQWPATLVQPVGSPLSLECTVEGTSNPNLYWYRQAAGRGLQLLFYSVGIGQISSEVPQNLSASRPQDRQFILSSKKLLLSDSGFYLCAWNQGSYNQPQHFGDGTRLSIL.

J is TRBJ2-7 and V is TRBV15; TRBD1 matches 10 bases. Germline V gives CDR1 LNHNV, CDR2 YYDKDF (reference sequence). V lost 1 base, J lost 3 bases, and 3 bases stayed unmatched. CDR3 size: 15 residues. CDR3 sequence (DNA): TGTGCCACCAGCAGAGGGGGACAGGGGCTCTACGAGCAGTACTTC. Its translation is CATSRGGQGLYEQYF.

V and J are TRBV7-9 and TRBJ1-1, with TRBD1 as a possible D gene (6 bases). Trimming removed 2 bases from V and 2 bases from J, with 12 bases in between. Germline V gene data show CDR1 as SEHNR and CDR2 as FQNEAQ (reference sequence). The CDR3 totals 15 residues. CDR3 loop: CASSLLDRINTEAFF. In nucleotides, the CDR3 is TGTGCCAGCAGCTTACTAGACAGGATAAACACTGAAGCTTTCTTT.

This clonotype was counted ten times or more. The chain is built from TRBV25-1 and TRBJ2-7; D possibly corresponds to TRBD1 (5 bases). The length of the CDR3 is 12 residues. CDR1 and CDR2 (germline): MGHDK, SYGVNS. Trimming shortened V by 3 bases and J by 6 bases, and 9 bases separated the two germline ends. The CDR3 here is CASSDRVGEQYF. CDR3 coding DNA: TGTGCCAGCAGTGACAGGGTAGGCGAGCAGTACTTC.

The chain is built from TRBV25-1 and TRBJ1-5; D is unclear. CDR1 and CDR2 from the germline V gene are MGHDK and SYGVNS. V was clipped by 5 bases and J by 4 bases, with 12 bases between them. This CDR3 comprises 14 residues. CDR3 sequence (DNA): TGTGCCAGCAGTTTAGCGGCAGGTAATCAGCCCCAGCATTTT. Translated: CASSLAAGNQPQHF.

In this sample, this clonotype turned up a few times. A much larger clone differs from this one at a single base, so this may be a read error. This CDR3 reads CASKPGEGANVLTF. CDR3 DNA: TGTGCCAGCAAGCCGGGGGAGGGGGCCAACGTCCTGACTTTC. The rearrangement joins TRBV19 to TRBJ2-6; a weak D match, TRBD2 (6 bases). The V gene's germline CDR1 is LNHDA and CDR2 SQIVND (reference sequence). The V end was cut by 9 bases, the J end by 4 bases, with 13 bases between. CDR3 length: 14 amino acids.